The rows below give T cell receptor beta chains drawn from one sample of a study of blood T cell repertoires in COVID-19. Clones were read by immunoSEQ multiplex PCR, and TCRdb kept only the in-frame ones, dropping some. This sample has under 250,000 clones, with more than 65% found just once. Sequencing used peripheral blood. The receptors were gathered from a middle-aged man with active or convalescent COVID-19. The CDR3 runs from the conserved cysteine through the conserved F or W. Fields, in order: V gene, CDR3 protein.

>TRBV4-1
CASSQLPQGAQLTF
>TRBV6-8
CASTDRGGGYTF
>TRBV30
CAWRGPGQGQPQHF
>TRBV7-2
CASSLRLHEQYF
>TRBV28
CASSLDRVQEKLFF
>TRBV6-1
CASSEVFGIYEQYF
>TRBV6-2/TRBV6-3
CASSPTGRDEKLFF
>TRBV7-2
CASSLVAGGGDTQYF
>TRBV9
CASSHSGSFTDTQYF
>TRBV19
CASSIWDRAETQYF
>TRBV7-6
CASSPGVSMNEKLFF
>TRBV10-3
CATTGRQANYGYTF
>TRBV3-1/TRBV3-2
CASSQIPRGGNYGYTF
>TRBV19
CASSRTSGGTQEDTQYF
>TRBV3-1/TRBV3-2
CASSPEGRPGGLNEQFF
>TRBV19
CASSIPNQPQHF
>TRBV7-6
CASSLAAGEGYEQFF
>TRBV27
CASSLGEIYNSPLHF
>TRBV5-6
CASTLQASNQPQHF
>TRBV2
CASSDNRGEFF
>TRBV28
CASSSTGENTEAFF
>TRBV14
CASSQEGARYEQYF
>TRBV3-1/TRBV3-2
CASSQNPGTGGIDEQFF
>TRBV7-9
CASSGGPYEQYF
>TRBV9
CASSAAGTGSSYEQYF
>TRBV5-5
CASSFRDGNYGYTF
>TRBV2
CASSEGLYNEQFF
>TRBV7-8
CAAEGGASYEQYF
>TRBV7-9
CASSLVVRTQYF
>TRBV28
CASGEVSGNTIYF
>TRBV11-3
CASSSTGLAGELFF
>TRBV30
CAWSRGSYGYTF
>TRBV6-1
CASSEWGDEQFF
>TRBV3-1/TRBV3-2
CASSQAQGGGQYEQYF
>TRBV2
CASSSGGLPGELFF
>TRBV6-1
CASSEAAEAFF
>TRBV6-5
CASSYRGRDTQYF
>TRBV5-1
CASSLGTGGRDGYTF
>TRBV3-1/TRBV3-2
CASTLGRGLSYEQYF
>TRBV27
CASSLSPGQGYIYGYTF
>TRBV6-6
CASSYSQGAFYGYTF
>TRBV28
CASRRTSPTYEQYF
>TRBV9
CASSVDGGVETQYF
>TRBV12-3/TRBV12-4
CASSPRVWTEAFF
>TRBV7-9
CASVTTGTNTEAFF
>TRBV6-1
CASSETGIGYTF
>TRBV29-1
CSVGSGGNGYTF
>TRBV13
CASSLVRAGGPNEQFF
>TRBV9
CASSQGTSGSYNEQFF
>TRBV3-1/TRBV3-2
CASSQDFGGQRNQPQHF